Following are 8 T cell receptor beta chains from one sample sequenced in a study of T cell repertoires in cytomegalovirus infection. A single record per CDR3 protein comes from TCRdb applying MiXCR to the reads. In the table there are 150,000 to 200,000 distinct CDR3 sequences, about 30% of which are singletons. Sequencing was done on a sample of PBMCs. These receptors came from a human donor in good health (CMV status not recorded). Some clones in this sample may be carry-over from other donors' samples.

This rearrangement joins TRBV5-1 to TRBJ1-3; D possibly corresponds to TRBD1 (5 bases). The germline V and J ends were trimmed by 5 bases and 0 bases, with 15 bases remaining between them. The CDR3 is made up of 16 amino acids. Germline V gene lookup returns CDR1 SGHRS and CDR2 YFSETQ. CDR3 loop: CASRAVSGHSGNTIYF. CDR3 coding DNA: TGCGCCAGCAGAGCAGTGAGCGGACACTCTGGAAACACCATATATTTT.

This clonotype was counted between two and nine times. CDR3 sequence (DNA): TGTGCCAGCAGTGTTGGGACAGGGGCCTGGAACACCGGGGAGCTGTTTTTT. This encodes CASSVGTGAWNTGELFF. The chain combines TRBV2 with TRBJ2-2, with TRBD1 identical over 10 bases. The CDR3 contains 17 residues. Germline CDR1 reads SNHLY; CDR2 reads FYNNEI. With V trimmed by 4 bases and J by 1 base, 6 bases remained unmatched.

This clonotype was counted many times. This chain joins TRBV7-8 and TRBJ1-2, with D unresolved. Germline CDR1 is SGHVS and CDR2 is FQNEAQ. There are 12 residues in the CDR3. Trimming removed 5 bases at V and 6 bases at J, with 10 bases between. The CDR3 reads CASSGPLDGYTF. CDR3 DNA sequence: TGTGCCAGCAGCGGACCCCTGGATGGCTACACCTTC.

This clonotype was seen many times. The chain couples TRBV7-2 to TRBJ2-5; D unresolved. Germline loops: CDR1 SGHTA, CDR2 FQGNSA. V shed 0 bases and J shed 3 bases, with 14 bases lying between them. The CDR3 sequence is 16 residues long. The CDR3 is CASSLALGKAEETQYF. The DNA for the CDR3 is TGTGCCAGCAGCTTAGCGTTAGGGAAAGCTGAAGAGACCCAGTACTTC.

This chain joins TRBV5-1 and TRBJ2-1, with D perhaps assigned TRBD1 or TRBD2 (5 bases each). CDR3 length equals 15 residues. Trimming took 1 base from V and 7 from J, leaving 15 bases between them. Germline V gene data show CDR1 as SGHRS and CDR2 as YFSETQ. DNA for the CDR3: TGCGCCAGCAGCTTGAGACAGAGCGGTGAGAATGAGCAGTTCTTC. Translation gives CASSLRQSGENEQFF.

The sample holds many counts of this clonotype. The rearrangement uses TRBV4-3 and TRBJ2-7, with TRBD1 as a possible D gene (6 bases). Germline V gene sequence: CDR1 LGHNA, CDR2 YSLEER. CDR3 length: 13 amino acids. The V and J ends lost 1 base and 6 bases respectively, with 10 bases between them. In nucleotides, the CDR3 is TGCGCCAGCAGCCAAGCGGACAGCTCCGAGCAGTACTTC. It codes for CASSQADSSEQYF.

This clonotype was counted between two and nine times. V and J are TRBV12-3 or TRBV12-4 and TRBJ1-2; no definite D call. Deletions cut 8 bases from V and 7 bases from J, with 5 bases between. The CDR3 is 9 amino acids. The CDR3 region has the DNA TGTGCCAGCGGAATTGGCTACACCTTC. As protein: CASGIGYTF.

This clonotype was seen ten or more times. The chain has TRBV12-3 or TRBV12-4 and TRBJ1-3; D gene unclear. CDR3 length: 11 residues. The V end was cut by 3 bases, the J end by 11 bases, with 8 bases between. The CDR3 loop reads CASSFGSPIYF. The CDR3 region has the DNA TGTGCCAGCAGTTTTGGAAGCCCCATATATTTT.